This TCR beta chain was recorded in a study of shared clonotypes between healthy human individuals. The study, taken as a whole, reports: Sorted-subset sequencing, rarefaction showed, was incomplete despite large depth. Among four donors, roughly 5% of naive CD4 clonotypes were found in common.

Looked up from germline, CDR1 is LNHDA and CDR2 is SQIVND (reference sequence). The CDR3 totals 14 residues. V lost 5 bases and J lost 4, with 12 bases in between. Assay used: immunoSEQ multiplex PCR; TCRdb lists only in-frame clones, some missing. Here the sample spans 2 million to 2.5 million clones, 90% to 97% being singletons. A single count supports this clone. The antigen is undetermined. Sequenced input: naive CD4+ T cells sorted from blood. As to subset: CD45RA+ positively selected. The clonotype comes from a man younger than 30 in good health. This chain uses TRBV19 with TRBJ1-5; D is unresolved. CDR3 in DNA: TGTGCCAGTAGTGCCGTCAGTGGTAATCAGCCCCAGCATTTT. It encodes CASSAVSGNQPQHF.